This TCR beta chain was captured by sequencing in a study of blood T cell repertoires in COVID-19. Study information: Spain, Italy and the United States supplied samples that represented acute and convalescent COVID-19. The analysed material was cDNA or gDNA that came from T cells, B-cell-depleted T cells, or PBMCs.

Germline lookup yields CDR1 MNHEY and CDR2 SVGEGT. J gave up 3 bases and V 4 bases, and 7 bases lay outside the gene matches. The CDR3 contains 16 residues. The table lists this clone with a count of one. Per the original methods: How many nucleated cells were present was estimated from reference gene primer amplification. Only in-frame clones appear in the TCRdb table, and some are missing; sequencing was by immunoSEQ multiplex PCR. That table supplies the V and J calls and clone size; D and trimming were determined from the DNA. This repertoire shows tens of thousands of clones, 85% to 90% found once; its top ten account for roughly an eighth.

This chain links TRBV6-2 or TRBV6-3 with TRBJ2-3; 10 bases line up with TRBD2. This clonotype was obtained from a human donor in a cohort sampled during active COVID-19. The donor label of this sample is uncertain. The material sequenced was peripheral blood. CDR3 in DNA: TGTGCCAGCAGTTCCCAAGCGGGAGGGCCGACAGATACGCAGTATTTT. Translation: CASSSQAGGPTDTQYF.